These T cell receptor beta chains were read from a single sample in a study of blood T cells in healthy people across ages. TCRdb recomputed calls from the 5' RACE reads with MiXCR, one row per CDR3 protein. The repertoire includes 600,000 to 800,000 distinct CDR3 sequences, more than 20% of them detected once, and 3.5% to 4% sits in the top ten. Sequenced sample: blood. These receptors originate from a man between 65 and 79 years old in good health. The CDR3 runs from the conserved cysteine through the conserved F or W. The D gene is left open where the match is weak. Clone size is given for some rows only: seen once, a few or many times, or a class if the clone is expanded.

d_call,clone_size,v_call,j_call,cdr3_aa
.,.,TRBV6-2/TRBV6-3,.,CASIRSWGDEQFF
.,many,TRBV15,TRBJ2-3,CATSRDMVGRDTQYF
TRBD1,.,TRBV6-2/TRBV6-3,TRBJ1-2,CASSYLGTGTDGYTF
TRBD1,.,TRBV20-1,TRBJ2-2,CSARMSTGGIGELFF
.,.,TRBV20-1,TRBJ2-3,CSRTPIGQGRGTDTQYF
.,few,TRBV7-3,TRBJ2-5,CASSLFPLGINERFF
TRBD2,.,TRBV2,TRBJ2-3,CAQLAGTDTQYF
.,few,TRBV6-2/TRBV6-3,TRBJ2-5,CANARAARETQYF
.,.,TRBV7-9,TRBJ2-3,CASSLGGRAGTDTQYF
.,.,TRBV12-3/TRBV12-4,TRBJ2-2,CASSFQGGTGELFF
.,many,TRBV15,TRBJ2-3,CATSRDLTGVGTDTQYF
.,.,TRBV6-1,TRBJ2-7,CASSEENYEQYF
.,.,TRBV5-1,TRBJ2-3,CASSKGLGDTQYF
.,.,TRBV20-1,TRBJ2-1,CSAREPSTSYNEQFF
.,few,TRBV6-6,.,CASSYVGLSNEQFF
.,few,TRBV12-3/TRBV12-4,TRBJ1-1,CASSLSDGLTEAFF
.,few,TRBV7-9,TRBJ1-3,CASNAAGGSGNTIYF
.,few,TRBV29-1,TRBJ2-1,CSVEEYGELNEQFF
.,few,TRBV3-1,TRBJ2-5,CASSQAQGRKETQYF
.,many,TRBV5-1,TRBJ2-2,CASSLGPTGELFF
.,.,TRBV7-2,TRBJ2-3,CASSLVLLTDTQYF
.,.,TRBV20-1,TRBJ2-5,CSARGHDGETQYF
TRBD2,few,TRBV7-2,TRBJ2-6,CASSQRLAVSSGANVLTF
.,few,TRBV3-1,TRBJ2-5,CASSQAYNQETQYF
TRBD1,few,TRBV5-1,TRBJ2-1,CASSSGQVGTYNEQFF
.,few,TRBV10-3,TRBJ2-7,CAISESTGGAYEQYF
TRBD2,.,TRBV20-1,TRBJ2-1,CSARAPGLANYNEQFF
TRBD1,few,TRBV6-6,TRBJ2-3,CASRPPTGEGADTQYF
TRBD1,many,TRBV7-8,TRBJ2-7,CASSFATGGGSYEQYF
TRBD1,few,TRBV6-6,TRBJ2-7,CASSVGQSPYEQYF
.,few,TRBV18,TRBJ1-4,CASSPPGSAEKLFF
.,few,TRBV5-1,TRBJ2-5,CASSSNPLQDQETQYF
.,many,TRBV20-1,TRBJ2-1,CSARFGTLYNEQFF
.,.,TRBV7-8,TRBJ2-6,CASSPQGLTGANVLTF
TRBD1,.,TRBV20-1,TRBJ1-4,CSARVTGGGEKLFF
.,.,TRBV6-2/TRBV6-3,TRBJ2-1,CASSYVLDNEQFF
.,few,TRBV20-1,TRBJ2-7,CSATPTGTYEQYF
.,.,TRBV29-1,TRBJ2-7,CSVGTPSSYEQYF
TRBD2,few,TRBV6-5,TRBJ2-1,CASSYFASGSRSYNEQFF
.,few,TRBV14,TRBJ1-2,CASSQVGSYGYTF
.,.,TRBV28,TRBJ1-1,CASTDPGAGTEAFF
TRBD2,few,TRBV4-1,TRBJ2-7,CASSLSGTSGSYEQYF
TRBD2,.,TRBV6-5,TRBJ2-1,CASSRLAGPRHEQFF
TRBD1,.,TRBV28,TRBJ1-1,CASSPWTGEAFF
TRBD2,.,TRBV20-1,TRBJ2-7,CSAPNQREGLRYEQYF
TRBD1,many,TRBV14,TRBJ2-5,CASSFGTDKETQYF
TRBD1,.,TRBV12-3/TRBV12-4,TRBJ2-1,CASSQGQVFNEQFF
.,.,TRBV7-2,TRBJ2-1,CASSFGRVDNEQFF
.,.,TRBV20-1,TRBJ1-2,CSATGQNYGYTF
.,.,TRBV7-9,TRBJ2-5,CASSLPYSEEETQYF
.,.,TRBV6-5,TRBJ2-7,CASRRGEGRYEQYF
.,.,TRBV20-1,TRBJ1-2,CSARRREGYTF
.,.,TRBV12-3/TRBV12-4,TRBJ2-1,CASSTGTNNEQFF
TRBD1,.,TRBV6-2/TRBV6-3,TRBJ2-2,CASRRAGDSTNTGELFF
.,.,TRBV5-6,TRBJ2-5,CASSFTGPETQYF
TRBD1,.,TRBV4-1,TRBJ2-7,CASSQGIPGTGFPYEQYF
.,few,TRBV15,.,CATSTLVYNEQFF
.,few,TRBV30,TRBJ1-1,CAWSAPQGRAFF
.,.,TRBV20-1,TRBJ2-2,CSARDYFSENTGELFF